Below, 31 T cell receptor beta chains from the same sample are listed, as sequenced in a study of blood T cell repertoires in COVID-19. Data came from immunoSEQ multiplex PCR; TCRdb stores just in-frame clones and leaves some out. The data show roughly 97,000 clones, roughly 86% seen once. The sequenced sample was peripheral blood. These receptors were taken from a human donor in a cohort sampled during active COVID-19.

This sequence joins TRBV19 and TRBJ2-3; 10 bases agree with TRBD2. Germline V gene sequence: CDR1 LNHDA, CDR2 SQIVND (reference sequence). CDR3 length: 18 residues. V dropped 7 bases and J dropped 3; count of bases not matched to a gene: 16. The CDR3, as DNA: TGTGCCAGTAAGGGGATGCCCGCTAGCGGGAGTAAGACAGATACGCAGTATTTT. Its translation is CASKGMPASGSKTDTQYF.

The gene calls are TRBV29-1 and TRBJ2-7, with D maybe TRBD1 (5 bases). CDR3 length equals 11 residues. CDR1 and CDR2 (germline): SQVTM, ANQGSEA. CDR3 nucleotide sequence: TGCAGGGTTAACCAGGGTGCCGAGCAGTACTTC. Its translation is CRVNQGAEQYF.

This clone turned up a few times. The CDR3 DNA reads as TGTGCCAGCAGCCAGGACAGTTCTACCTACAATGAGCAGTTCTTC. Residues: CASSQDSSTYNEQFF. V and J are TRBV5-8 and TRBJ2-1; D may be TRBD1 (6 bases). With 4 bases removed from V and 2 bases from J, the gap between germline ends came to 13 bases. CDR3 size: 15 residues. The germline gives CDR1 SGHTS, CDR2 YDEGEE.

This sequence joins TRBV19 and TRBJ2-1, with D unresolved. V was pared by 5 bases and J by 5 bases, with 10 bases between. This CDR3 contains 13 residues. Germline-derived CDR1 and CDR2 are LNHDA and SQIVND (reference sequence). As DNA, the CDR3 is TGTGCCAGTAGTTTAGGGCCGAACAATGAGCAGTTCTTC. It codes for CASSLGPNNEQFF. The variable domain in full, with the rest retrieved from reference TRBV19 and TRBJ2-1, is DGGITQSPKYLFRKEGQNVTLSCEQNLNHDAMYWYRQDPGQGLRLIYYSQIVNDFQKGDIAEGYSVSREKKESFPLTVTSAQKNPTAFYLCASSLGPNNEQFFGPGTRLTVL.

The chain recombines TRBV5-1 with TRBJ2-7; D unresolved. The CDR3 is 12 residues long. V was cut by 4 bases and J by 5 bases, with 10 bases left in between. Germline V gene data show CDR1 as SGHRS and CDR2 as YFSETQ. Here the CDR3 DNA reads TGCGCCAGCAGCACCCTTGAGCACGAGCAGTACTTC. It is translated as CASSTLEHEQYF.

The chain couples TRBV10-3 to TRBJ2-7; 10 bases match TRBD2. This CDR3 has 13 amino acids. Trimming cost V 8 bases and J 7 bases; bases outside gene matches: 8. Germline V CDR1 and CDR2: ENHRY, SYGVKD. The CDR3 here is CAIGGLAGAEQYF. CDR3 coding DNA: TGTGCCATCGGGGGGCTAGCGGGAGCTGAGCAGTACTTC.

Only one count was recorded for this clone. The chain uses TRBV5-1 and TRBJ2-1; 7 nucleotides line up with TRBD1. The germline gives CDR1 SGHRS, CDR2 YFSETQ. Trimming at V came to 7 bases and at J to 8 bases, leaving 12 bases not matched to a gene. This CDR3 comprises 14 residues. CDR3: CASRSVQGLDEQFF. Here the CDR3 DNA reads TGCGCCAGCCGCTCCGTACAGGGGTTGGATGAGCAGTTCTTC.

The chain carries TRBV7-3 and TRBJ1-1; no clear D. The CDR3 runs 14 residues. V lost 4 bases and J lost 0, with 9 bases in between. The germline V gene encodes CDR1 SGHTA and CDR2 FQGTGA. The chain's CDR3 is CASSSTDMNTEAFF. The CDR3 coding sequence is TGTGCCAGCAGCTCTACTGACATGAACACTGAAGCTTTCTTT.

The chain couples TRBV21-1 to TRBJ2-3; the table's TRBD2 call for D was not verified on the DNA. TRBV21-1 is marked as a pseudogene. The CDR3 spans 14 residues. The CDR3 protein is CASSKVPEAETQYF. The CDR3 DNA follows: TGTGCCAGCAGCAAAGTCCCCGAAGCGGAGACGCAGTATTTT.

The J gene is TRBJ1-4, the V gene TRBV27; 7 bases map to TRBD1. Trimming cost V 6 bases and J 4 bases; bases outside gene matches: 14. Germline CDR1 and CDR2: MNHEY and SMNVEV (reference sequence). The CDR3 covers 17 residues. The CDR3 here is CASSYRGPGQINEKLFF. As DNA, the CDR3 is TGTGCCAGCAGCTACAGGGGTCCGGGACAGATTAATGAAAAACTGTTTTTT.

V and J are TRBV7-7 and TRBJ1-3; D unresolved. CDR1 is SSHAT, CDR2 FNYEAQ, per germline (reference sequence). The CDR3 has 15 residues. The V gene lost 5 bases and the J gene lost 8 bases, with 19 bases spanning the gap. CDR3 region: CASSHGPQEGYTIYF. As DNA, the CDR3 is TGTGCCAGCAGCCATGGGCCCCAAGAAGGATACACCATATATTTT. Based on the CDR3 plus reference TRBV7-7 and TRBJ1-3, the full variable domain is GAGVSQSPRYKVTKRGQDVTLRCDPISSHATLYWYQQALGQGPEFLTYFNYEAQPDKSGLPSDRFSAERPEGSISTLTIQRTEQRDSAMYRCASSHGPQEGYTIYFGEGSWLTVV.

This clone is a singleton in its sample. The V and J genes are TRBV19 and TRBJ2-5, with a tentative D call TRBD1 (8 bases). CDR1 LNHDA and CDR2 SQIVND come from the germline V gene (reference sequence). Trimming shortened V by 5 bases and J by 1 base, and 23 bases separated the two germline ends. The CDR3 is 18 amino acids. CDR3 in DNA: TGTGCCAGTAGTGGACAGGGCAGGGGGGGCCTAATCCAAGAGACCCAGTACTTC. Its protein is CASSGQGRGGLIQETQYF.

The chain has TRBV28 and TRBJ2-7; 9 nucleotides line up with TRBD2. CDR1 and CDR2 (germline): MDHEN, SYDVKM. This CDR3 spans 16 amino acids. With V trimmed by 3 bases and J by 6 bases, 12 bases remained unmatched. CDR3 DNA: TGTGCCAGCAGTTTGTTGGTGCGGGGGGGGAAGGCCGAGCAGTACTTC. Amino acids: CASSLLVRGGKAEQYF. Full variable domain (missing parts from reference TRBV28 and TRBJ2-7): DVKVTQSSRYLVKRTGEKVFLECVQDMDHENMFWYRQDPGLGLRLIYFSYDVKMKEKGDIPEGYSVSREKKERFSLILESASTNQTSMYLCASSLLVRGGKAEQYFGPGTRLTVT.

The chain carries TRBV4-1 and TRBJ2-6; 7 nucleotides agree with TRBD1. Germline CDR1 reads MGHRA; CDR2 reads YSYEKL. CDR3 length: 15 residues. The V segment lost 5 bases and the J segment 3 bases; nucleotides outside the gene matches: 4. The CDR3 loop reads CASSKGGGGANVLTF. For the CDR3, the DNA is TGCGCCAGCAGCAAAGGGGGCGGTGGGGCCAACGTCCTGACTTTC.

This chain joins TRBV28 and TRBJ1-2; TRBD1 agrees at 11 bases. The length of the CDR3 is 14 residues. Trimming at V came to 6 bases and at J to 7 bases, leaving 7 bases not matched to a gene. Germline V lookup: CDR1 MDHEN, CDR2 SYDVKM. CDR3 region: CASRSPGTGGGYTF. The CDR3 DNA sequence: TGTGCCAGCAGATCCCCCGGGACAGGGGGTGGCTACACCTTC.

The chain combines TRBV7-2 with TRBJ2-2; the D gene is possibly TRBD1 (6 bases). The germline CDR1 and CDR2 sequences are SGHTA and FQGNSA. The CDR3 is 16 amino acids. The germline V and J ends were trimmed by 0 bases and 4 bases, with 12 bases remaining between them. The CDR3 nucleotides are TGTGCCAGCAGCTTAGCGCGCCCAGGGGTCACCGGGGAGCTGTTTTTT. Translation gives CASSLARPGVTGELFF.

CDR3 amino acids: CASSQDYRPGEQYF. The CDR3 coding sequence is TGTGCCAGCAGCCAAGATTATAGACCGGGCGAGCAGTACTTC. J is TRBJ2-7 and V is TRBV3-1 (or the pseudogene TRBV3-2); D is ambiguous. Germline loops: CDR1 LGHDT, CDR2 YNNKEL (reference sequence). Trimming pared 0 bases from V and 6 bases from J, leaving 12 bases between. This CDR3 region has 14 residues.

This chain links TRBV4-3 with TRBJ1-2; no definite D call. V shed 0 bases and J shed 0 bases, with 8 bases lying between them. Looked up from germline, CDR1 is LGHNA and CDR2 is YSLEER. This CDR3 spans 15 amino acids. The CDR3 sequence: CASSQEWLANYGYTF. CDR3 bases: TGCGCCAGCAGCCAAGAATGGTTAGCTAACTATGGCTACACCTTC.

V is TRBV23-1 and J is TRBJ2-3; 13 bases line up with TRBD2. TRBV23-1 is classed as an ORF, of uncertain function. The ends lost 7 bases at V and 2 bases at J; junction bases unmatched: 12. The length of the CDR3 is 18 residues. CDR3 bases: TGCGCCAGCACCATCTCCAGACTAGCGGGAGGCCTCACAGATACGCAGTATTTT. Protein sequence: CASTISRLAGGLTDTQYF.

The CDR3 sequence is CASSPGTGSGELFF. The CDR3 DNA reads TGTGCCAGTAGTCCCGGGACAGGGTCCGGGGAGCTGTTTTTT. The rearrangement uses TRBV19 and TRBJ2-2; 9 bases fit TRBD1. The germline CDR1 and CDR2 sequences are LNHDA and SQIVND (reference sequence). V trimming: 5 bases; J trimming: 6 bases; junction bases outside the gene matches: 4. The CDR3 spans 14 residues.

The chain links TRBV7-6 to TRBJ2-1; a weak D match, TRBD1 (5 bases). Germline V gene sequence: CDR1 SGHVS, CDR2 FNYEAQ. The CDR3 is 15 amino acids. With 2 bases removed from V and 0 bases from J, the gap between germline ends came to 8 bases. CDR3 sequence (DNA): TGTGCCAGCAGCTTACAGGGAAGCTCCTACAATGAGCAGTTCTTC. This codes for CASSLQGSSYNEQFF.

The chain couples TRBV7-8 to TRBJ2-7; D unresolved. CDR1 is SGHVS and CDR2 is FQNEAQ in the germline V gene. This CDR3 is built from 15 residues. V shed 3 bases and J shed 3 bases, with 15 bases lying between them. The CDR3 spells CASSLRDLTVYEQYF. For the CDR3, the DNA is TGTGCCAGCAGCTTGAGAGATCTTACGGTCTACGAGCAGTACTTC. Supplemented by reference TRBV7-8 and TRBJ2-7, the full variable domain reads GAGVSQSPRYKVAKRGQDVALRCDPISGHVSLFWYQQALGQGPEFLTYFQNEAQLDKSGLPSDRFFAERPEGSVSTLKIQRTQQEDSAVYLCASSLRDLTVYEQYFGPGTRLTVT.

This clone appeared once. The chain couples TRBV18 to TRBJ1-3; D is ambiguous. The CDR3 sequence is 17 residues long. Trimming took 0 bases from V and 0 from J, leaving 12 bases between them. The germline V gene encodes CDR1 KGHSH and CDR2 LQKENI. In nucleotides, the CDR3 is TGTGCCAGCTCACCACCGAGCGTGGGTCACTCTGGAAACACCATATATTTT. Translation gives CASSPPSVGHSGNTIYF.

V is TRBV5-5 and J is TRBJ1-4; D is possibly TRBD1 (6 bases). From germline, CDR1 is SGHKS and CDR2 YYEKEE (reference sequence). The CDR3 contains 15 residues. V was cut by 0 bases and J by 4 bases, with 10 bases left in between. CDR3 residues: CASSLETGDNEKLFF. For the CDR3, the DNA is TGTGCCAGCAGCTTGGAGACAGGTGATAATGAAAAACTGTTTTTT.

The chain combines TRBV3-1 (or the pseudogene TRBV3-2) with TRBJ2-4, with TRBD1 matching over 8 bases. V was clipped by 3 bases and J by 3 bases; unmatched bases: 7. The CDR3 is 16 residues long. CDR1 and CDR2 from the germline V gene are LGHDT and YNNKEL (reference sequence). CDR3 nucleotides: TGTGCCAGCAGCCACCAGGGGGCTAGTGTCAAAAACATTCAGTACTTC. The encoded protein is CASSHQGASVKNIQYF.

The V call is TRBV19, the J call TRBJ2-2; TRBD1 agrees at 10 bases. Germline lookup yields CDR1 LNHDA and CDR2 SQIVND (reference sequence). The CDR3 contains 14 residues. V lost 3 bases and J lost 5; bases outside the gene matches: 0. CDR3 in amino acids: CASSMDRGTGELFF. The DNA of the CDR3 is TGTGCCAGTAGTATGGACAGGGGGACCGGGGAGCTGTTTTTT.

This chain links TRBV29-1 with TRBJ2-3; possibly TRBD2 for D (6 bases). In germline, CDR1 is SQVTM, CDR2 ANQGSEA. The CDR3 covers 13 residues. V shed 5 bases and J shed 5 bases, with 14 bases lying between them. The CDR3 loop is CSVTGSSQDTQYF. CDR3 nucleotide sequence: TGCAGCGTTACCGGGAGCTCGCAAGATACGCAGTATTTT.

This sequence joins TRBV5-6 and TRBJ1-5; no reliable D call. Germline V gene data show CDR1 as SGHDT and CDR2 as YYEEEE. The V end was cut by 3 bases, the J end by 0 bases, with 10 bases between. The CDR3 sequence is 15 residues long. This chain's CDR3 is CASSSQAYSNQPQHF. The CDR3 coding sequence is TGTGCCAGCAGCTCCCAGGCATATAGCAATCAGCCCCAGCATTTT.

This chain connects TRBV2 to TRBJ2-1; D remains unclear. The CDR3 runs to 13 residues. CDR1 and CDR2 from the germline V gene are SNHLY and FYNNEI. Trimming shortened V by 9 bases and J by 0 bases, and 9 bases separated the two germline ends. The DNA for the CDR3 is TGTGCCAGAGACTCTATCTCCTACAATGAGCAGTTCTTC. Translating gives CARDSISYNEQFF.

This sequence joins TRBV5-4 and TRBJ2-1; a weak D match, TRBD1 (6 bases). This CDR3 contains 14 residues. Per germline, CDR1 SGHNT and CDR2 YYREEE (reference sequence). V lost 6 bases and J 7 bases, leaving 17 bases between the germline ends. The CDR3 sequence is CASNNPGQFNEQFF. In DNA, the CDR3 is TGTGCCAGCAACAATCCCGGACAGTTTAATGAGCAGTTCTTC. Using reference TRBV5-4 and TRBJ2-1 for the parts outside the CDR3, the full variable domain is ETGVTQSPTHLIKTRGQQVTLRCSSQSGHNTVSWYQQALGQGPQFIFQYYREEENGRGNFPPRFSGLQFPNYSSELNVNALELDDSALYLCASNNPGQFNEQFFGPGTRLTVL.

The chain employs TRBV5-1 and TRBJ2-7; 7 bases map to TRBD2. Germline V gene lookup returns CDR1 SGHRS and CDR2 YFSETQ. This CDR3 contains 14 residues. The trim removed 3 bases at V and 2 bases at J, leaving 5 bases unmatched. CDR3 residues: CASSSGGLAYEQYF. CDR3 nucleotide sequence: TGCGCCAGCAGCTCCGGGGGGTTAGCCTACGAGCAGTACTTC.